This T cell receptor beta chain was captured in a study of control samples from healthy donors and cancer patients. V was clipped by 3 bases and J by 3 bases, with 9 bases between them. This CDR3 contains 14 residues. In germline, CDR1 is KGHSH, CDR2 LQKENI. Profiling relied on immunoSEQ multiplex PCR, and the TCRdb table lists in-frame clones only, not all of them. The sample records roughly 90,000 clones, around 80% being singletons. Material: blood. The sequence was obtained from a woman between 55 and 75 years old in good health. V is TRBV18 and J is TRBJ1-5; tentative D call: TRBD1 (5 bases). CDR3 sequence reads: CASSPSGTNQPQHF. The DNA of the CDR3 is TGTGCCAGCTCACCGTCAGGGACCAATCAGCCCCAGCATTTT.